This T cell receptor beta chain was captured in a study of T cell repertoires in cytomegalovirus infection. Study information: Carrying CMV and the relevant HLA type showed in public TCR beta signatures.

MiXCR was run by TCRdb on the reads, yielding one entry per CDR3 protein. The repertoire includes 150,000 to 160,000 distinct CDR3 sequences, about 25% of them detected once, and roughly 11% sits in the top ten. Trimming took 3 bases from V and 1 from J, leaving 6 bases between them. Germline V gene lookup returns CDR1 DFQATT and CDR2 SNEGSKA (reference sequence). The CDR3 runs to 12 residues. As for this clonotype: Its antigen is not identified.

Study-level results: Clonotypes of TCR beta that were HLA-C-restricted and CMV-specific dominated the ex vivo response. Using cumulative public TCR beta family frequency, the authors identified those who carried CMV together with the relevant HLA.

This clonotype was sampled from a human donor in good health (CMV status not recorded). Some clones in this sample may be carry-over from other donors' samples. The sample comprised PBMCs. The V and J genes are TRBV20-1 and TRBJ1-2; the D is unclear. CDR3 loop: CSASGHNYGYTF. CDR3 nucleotide sequence: TGCAGTGCTAGTGGTCATAACTATGGCTACACCTTC.